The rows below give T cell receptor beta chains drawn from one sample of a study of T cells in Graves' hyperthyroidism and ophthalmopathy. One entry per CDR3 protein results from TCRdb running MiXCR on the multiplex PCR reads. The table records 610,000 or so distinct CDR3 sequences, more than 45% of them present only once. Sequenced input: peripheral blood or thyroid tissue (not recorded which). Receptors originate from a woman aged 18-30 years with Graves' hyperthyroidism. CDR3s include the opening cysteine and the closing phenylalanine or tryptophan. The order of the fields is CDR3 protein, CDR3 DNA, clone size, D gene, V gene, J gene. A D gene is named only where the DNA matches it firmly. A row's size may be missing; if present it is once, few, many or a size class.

CDR3 protein: CRDHGTDYGYTF; CDR3 DNA: TGCAGAGACCACGGGACAGACTATGGCTACACCTTC; clone size: NA; D gene: TRBD1; V gene: TRBV29-1; J gene: TRBJ1-2
CDR3 protein: CASNRVSNEKLFF; CDR3 DNA: TGTGCCAGCAACAGGGTTTCTAATGAAAAACTGTTTTTT; clone size: few; D gene: NA; V gene: TRBV6-1; J gene: TRBJ1-4
CDR3 protein: CASSLAGLAGAYEQYF; CDR3 DNA: TGTGCCAGCAGCTTAGCGGGACTAGCGGGAGCGTACGAGCAGTACTTC; clone size: once; D gene: TRBD2; V gene: TRBV7-8; J gene: TRBJ2-7
CDR3 protein: CASSQDRVNYYEQYF; CDR3 DNA: TGTGCCAGCAGCCAAGACAGAGTCAACTACTACGAGCAGTACTTC; clone size: NA; D gene: NA; V gene: TRBV14; J gene: TRBJ2-7
CDR3 protein: CASSYRRGRGTEAFF; CDR3 DNA: TGTGCCAGCAGTTACCGGAGAGGCAGGGGGACTGAAGCTTTCTTT; clone size: NA; D gene: TRBD1; V gene: TRBV6-5; J gene: TRBJ1-1
CDR3 protein: CATSDGQVNEKLFF; CDR3 DNA: TGTGCCACCAGTGACGGACAGGTCAATGAAAAACTGTTTTTT; clone size: NA; D gene: TRBD1; V gene: TRBV24-1; J gene: TRBJ1-4
CDR3 protein: CASSQEGRQNYGYTF; CDR3 DNA: TGTGCCAGCAGCCAAGAAGGACGGCAAAACTATGGCTACACCTTC; clone size: NA; D gene: NA; V gene: TRBV7-8; J gene: TRBJ1-2
CDR3 protein: CASVRGESPLHF; CDR3 DNA: TGTGCCAGCGTACGCGGGGAATCCCCCCTCCACTTT; clone size: NA; D gene: NA; V gene: TRBV2; J gene: TRBJ1-6
CDR3 protein: CASSQSDSNEKLFF; CDR3 DNA: TGTGCCAGCAGCCAGTCCGACAGTAATGAAAAACTGTTTTTT; clone size: many; D gene: NA; V gene: TRBV3-1; J gene: TRBJ1-4
CDR3 protein: CASVPDRGRAYEQYF; CDR3 DNA: TGTGCTAGTGTTCCGGACAGGGGGCGAGCCTACGAGCAGTACTTC; clone size: many; D gene: TRBD1; V gene: TRBV12-5; J gene: TRBJ2-7
CDR3 protein: CASSPQTVNTEAFF; CDR3 DNA: TGTGCCAGCTCACCTCAGACAGTGAACACTGAAGCTTTCTTT; clone size: NA; D gene: NA; V gene: TRBV24-1; J gene: TRBJ1-1
CDR3 protein: CATSRQGMYNEQFF; CDR3 DNA: TGTGCCACCAGTAGACAGGGAATGTACAATGAGCAGTTCTTC; clone size: NA; D gene: TRBD1; V gene: TRBV24-1; J gene: TRBJ2-1
CDR3 protein: CASGGTGIDGYTF; CDR3 DNA: TGTGCCAGCGGCGGGACAGGGATCGATGGCTACACCTTC; clone size: NA; D gene: TRBD1; V gene: TRBV7-9; J gene: TRBJ1-2
CDR3 protein: CASSSSAGTVNEKLFF; CDR3 DNA: TGTGCCAGCAGTTCCTCGGCCGGGACAGTTAATGAAAAACTGTTTTTT; clone size: few; D gene: TRBD1; V gene: TRBV6-5; J gene: TRBJ1-4
CDR3 protein: CASSMSRARYGYTF; CDR3 DNA: TGTGCCAGCAGTATGTCTCGGGCCCGCTATGGCTACACCTTC; clone size: many; D gene: NA; V gene: TRBV12-3/TRBV12-4; J gene: TRBJ1-2
CDR3 protein: CASSLVGRPYEQYF; CDR3 DNA: TGTGCCAGCAGCTTGGTTGGCAGGCCCTACGAGCAGTACTTC; clone size: many; D gene: NA; V gene: TRBV5-6; J gene: TRBJ2-7
CDR3 protein: CASSSPVNTEAFF; CDR3 DNA: TGTGCCAGCAGTTCCCCCGTGAACACTGAAGCTTTCTTT; clone size: many; D gene: NA; V gene: TRBV6-5; J gene: TRBJ1-1
CDR3 protein: CASKREDRKGEKLFF; CDR3 DNA: TGTGCCAGCAAGCGGGAAGACAGGAAGGGCGAAAAACTGTTTTTT; clone size: many; D gene: NA; V gene: TRBV6-6; J gene: TRBJ1-4
CDR3 protein: CASQNRQSLNSPLHF; CDR3 DNA: TGTGCCAGCCAAAACAGACAGTCACTAAATTCACCCCTCCACTTT; clone size: many; D gene: NA; V gene: TRBV12-3/TRBV12-4; J gene: TRBJ1-6
CDR3 protein: CATSRVEGEAFF; CDR3 DNA: TGTGCCACCAGCAGAGTCGAGGGTGAAGCTTTCTTT; clone size: many; D gene: NA; V gene: TRBV15; J gene: TRBJ1-1
CDR3 protein: CASSRTATNEKPFF; CDR3 DNA: TGCGCCAGCAGCCGCACTGCAACTAATGAAAAACCGTTTTTT; clone size: NA; D gene: NA; V gene: TRBV7-3; J gene: TRBJ1-4
CDR3 protein: CSATTGNLVQPQHF; CDR3 DNA: TGCAGTGCTACCACAGGGAACCTGGTCCAGCCCCAGCATTTT; clone size: many; D gene: NA; V gene: TRBV20-1; J gene: TRBJ1-5
CDR3 protein: CASREGQGPYGYTIYF; CDR3 DNA: TGTGCCAGCAGGGAAGGACAGGGCCCCTATGGCTACACCATATATTTT; clone size: NA; D gene: TRBD1; V gene: TRBV12-3/TRBV12-4; J gene: TRBJ1-3
CDR3 protein: CASSWSVAHEQFF; CDR3 DNA: TGTGCCAGCAGCTGGTCGGTGGCCCATGAGCAGTTCTTC; clone size: NA; D gene: NA; V gene: TRBV11-2; J gene: TRBJ2-1
CDR3 protein: CASRARGETQHF; CDR3 DNA: TGTGCCAGTAGAGCCAGGGGAGAGACCCAGCATTTT; clone size: once; D gene: NA; V gene: TRBV19; J gene: TRBJ1-5
CDR3 protein: CASSPPGQGLNEQYF; CDR3 DNA: TGTGCCAGCTCACCACCAGGACAGGGACTTAACGAGCAGTACTTC; clone size: NA; D gene: TRBD1; V gene: TRBV18; J gene: TRBJ2-7
CDR3 protein: CASSDERELVDTQYF; CDR3 DNA: TGTGCCAGCAGTGATGAGCGGGAGCTAGTAGATACGCAGTATTTT; clone size: NA; D gene: TRBD2; V gene: TRBV2; J gene: TRBJ2-3
CDR3 protein: CSARVTGVEWNSPLHF; CDR3 DNA: TGCAGTGCTAGAGTCACCGGGGTCGAGTGGAATTCACCCCTCCACTTT; clone size: many; D gene: NA; V gene: TRBV20-1; J gene: TRBJ1-6
CDR3 protein: CASSQDSYEQHF; CDR3 DNA: TGTGCCAGCAGCCAGGACAGCTACGAGCAGCACTTC; clone size: NA; D gene: NA; V gene: TRBV7-9; J gene: TRBJ2-7
CDR3 protein: CASGPNQPQHF; CDR3 DNA: TGTGCCTCGGGACCCAATCAGCCCCAGCATTTT; clone size: many; D gene: NA; V gene: TRBV19; J gene: TRBJ1-5
CDR3 protein: CSAMGGLGNTEAFF; CDR3 DNA: TGCAGCGCGATGGGGGGGTTGGGGAACACTGAAGCTTTCTTT; clone size: many; D gene: NA; V gene: TRBV29-1; J gene: TRBJ1-1
CDR3 protein: CSASIQGFEDQPQHF; CDR3 DNA: TGCAGTGCTTCAATACAGGGGTTCGAGGATCAGCCCCAGCATTTT; clone size: many; D gene: TRBD1; V gene: TRBV20-1; J gene: TRBJ1-5
CDR3 protein: CAASTYGATNEKLFF; CDR3 DNA: TGTGCCGCCAGCACCTACGGAGCAACTAATGAAAAACTGTTTTTT; clone size: NA; D gene: NA; V gene: TRBV15; J gene: TRBJ1-4
CDR3 protein: CAIRGGGFGTGELFF; CDR3 DNA: TGTGCCATCCGCGGGGGGGGCTTTGGTACCGGGGAGCTGTTTTTT; clone size: NA; D gene: TRBD2; V gene: TRBV19; J gene: TRBJ2-2
CDR3 protein: CATGNSGANVLTF; CDR3 DNA: TGTGCCACCGGAAACTCTGGGGCCAACGTCCTGACTTTC; clone size: many; D gene: NA; V gene: TRBV6-4; J gene: TRBJ2-6
CDR3 protein: CAISGWAGGADEQYF; CDR3 DNA: TGTGCCATCAGTGGATGGGCGGGAGGTGCGGATGAGCAGTACTTC; clone size: NA; D gene: TRBD2; V gene: TRBV10-3; J gene: TRBJ2-7
CDR3 protein: CASSQGLLFSGNTIYF; CDR3 DNA: TGCGCCAGCAGCCAAGGTCTCCTGTTCTCTGGAAACACCATATATTTT; clone size: few; D gene: NA; V gene: TRBV4-1; J gene: TRBJ1-3
CDR3 protein: CASSPAATSGEQYF; CDR3 DNA: TGTGCCAGCTCACCGGCGGCTACTAGTGGTGAGCAGTACTTC; clone size: NA; D gene: NA; V gene: TRBV18; J gene: TRBJ2-7
CDR3 protein: CSVSGTGGLSYEQYF; CDR3 DNA: TGCAGCGTGTCCGGGACAGGGGGCCTTTCCTACGAGCAGTACTTC; clone size: NA; D gene: TRBD1; V gene: TRBV29-1; J gene: TRBJ2-7
CDR3 protein: CASSFGPGFYEQYF; CDR3 DNA: NA; clone size: many; D gene: NA; V gene: TRBV7-8; J gene: TRBJ2-7
CDR3 protein: CASSDTGQGGNQPQHF; CDR3 DNA: TGTGCCAGCAGTGATACGGGACAGGGTGGCAATCAGCCCCAGCATTTT; clone size: NA; D gene: TRBD1; V gene: TRBV25-1; J gene: TRBJ1-5
CDR3 protein: CSASPRLSNQPQHF; CDR3 DNA: TGCAGTGCTAGCCCCAGACTTAGCAATCAGCCCCAGCATTTT; clone size: NA; D gene: NA; V gene: TRBV20-1; J gene: TRBJ1-5
CDR3 protein: CASSQPGQAEKLFF; CDR3 DNA: TGTGCCAGCAGTCAGCCGGGACAGGCCGAAAAACTGTTTTTT; clone size: NA; D gene: TRBD1; V gene: TRBV6-6; J gene: TRBJ1-4
CDR3 protein: CSAFSGRADDEQYF; CDR3 DNA: TGCAGTGCTTTTAGCGGGAGGGCCGACGATGAGCAGTACTTC; clone size: NA; D gene: TRBD2; V gene: TRBV20-1; J gene: TRBJ2-7
CDR3 protein: CASGLNVEAFF; CDR3 DNA: TGTGCTAGTGGTTTGAATGTCGAGGCTTTCTTT; clone size: many; D gene: NA; V gene: TRBV12-5; J gene: TRBJ1-1
CDR3 protein: CASSLGRGSGNTIYF; CDR3 DNA: TGCGCCAGCAGCTTGGGCAGAGGCTCTGGAAACACCATATATTTT; clone size: NA; D gene: NA; V gene: TRBV5-1; J gene: TRBJ1-3
CDR3 protein: CSVEDGGMNEKLFF; CDR3 DNA: TGCAGCGTTGAAGATGGGGGAATGAATGAAAAACTGTTTTTT; clone size: NA; D gene: NA; V gene: TRBV29-1; J gene: TRBJ1-4
CDR3 protein: CASSDGTPENEQYF; CDR3 DNA: TGCGCCAGCAGCGACGGGACTCCGGAAAATGAGCAGTACTTC; clone size: NA; D gene: NA; V gene: TRBV5-1; J gene: TRBJ2-7
CDR3 protein: CASSSRVGTGELFF; CDR3 DNA: TGTGCCAGCAGCTCCAGGGTCGGGACAGGGGAGCTGTTTTTT; clone size: NA; D gene: NA; V gene: TRBV7-2; J gene: TRBJ2-2
CDR3 protein: CASSDRAGELGYTF; CDR3 DNA: TGTGCCAGCAGTGACAGGGCCGGGGAGCTCGGCTACACCTTC; clone size: NA; D gene: NA; V gene: TRBV2; J gene: TRBJ1-2
CDR3 protein: CASSAEPVHTEAFF; CDR3 DNA: TGTGCCAGCAGCGCAGAGCCTGTTCACACTGAAGCTTTCTTT; clone size: many; D gene: NA; V gene: TRBV7-9; J gene: TRBJ1-1
CDR3 protein: CASSYGTASGNTIYF; CDR3 DNA: TGTGCCAGCAGTTACGGGACAGCCTCTGGAAACACCATATATTTT; clone size: many; D gene: TRBD1; V gene: TRBV12-3/TRBV12-4; J gene: TRBJ1-3
CDR3 protein: CAISPFSGRADEQYF; CDR3 DNA: TGTGCCATCAGTCCCTTTAGCGGGAGGGCCGACGAGCAGTACTTC; clone size: many; D gene: TRBD2; V gene: TRBV10-3; J gene: TRBJ2-7
CDR3 protein: CASSPPWGLRSYTF; CDR3 DNA: TGTGCCAGCAGTCCTCCTTGGGGTCTGAGAAGCTACACCTTC; clone size: NA; D gene: NA; V gene: TRBV7-9; J gene: TRBJ1-2
CDR3 protein: CASSPARGRVNTEAFF; CDR3 DNA: TGTGCCAGCAGCCCCGCGAGGGGGCGGGTGAACACTGAAGCTTTCTTT; clone size: many; D gene: TRBD1; V gene: TRBV5-6; J gene: TRBJ1-1
CDR3 protein: CASTLAGGYEQFF; CDR3 DNA: TGTGCCAGCACGCTAGCGGGAGGGTATGAGCAGTTCTTC; clone size: NA; D gene: TRBD2; V gene: TRBV14; J gene: TRBJ2-1
CDR3 protein: CATSARGLAGYEQYF; CDR3 DNA: TGTGCCACCAGTGCTAGGGGACTAGCGGGTTACGAGCAGTACTTC; clone size: NA; D gene: TRBD2; V gene: TRBV24-1; J gene: TRBJ2-7
CDR3 protein: CASSAGLLRIRRDEQYF; CDR3 DNA: TGTGCCAGTAGTGCGGGGCTGTTAAGGATACGGAGGGACGAGCAGTACTTC; clone size: NA; D gene: NA; V gene: TRBV19; J gene: TRBJ2-7
CDR3 protein: CASSPPGTVVGYTF; CDR3 DNA: TGTGCCAGCAGCCCACCCGGGACAGTGGTGGGCTACACCTTC; clone size: many; D gene: TRBD1; V gene: TRBV7-9; J gene: TRBJ1-2
CDR3 protein: CASSPIRQGGTEAFF; CDR3 DNA: TGTGCCAGCAGTCCAATTCGACAGGGGGGCACTGAAGCTTTCTTT; clone size: NA; D gene: TRBD1; V gene: TRBV6-1; J gene: TRBJ1-1